This paragraph reports one T cell receptor (beta chain). The clone's antigen remains unknown. Compared with germline, one end of the junction differs, possibly owing to a read error. The time point label of this sample denotes: baseline before first vaccination. The vaccinee samples were drawn from two UK trials, COV001 and COV002, one of which was a single-blind randomized controlled phase 2/3 trial testing AZD1222 (ChAdOx1 nCoV-19) in healthy adults. Trial participant PBMC samples were collected at day 0 and day 28 after the second dose for TCRbeta chain sequencing. The CDR3 regions of human TCRbeta chains were analyzed by immunosequencing. The study's processing was this. Repertoire TCRs were checked for matches against a reference library of SARS-CoV-2-specific TCRs that had been generated using the MIRA antigen-specificity platform. Breadth was defined as the fraction of unique TCRs that were SARS-CoV-2-associated. Depth was defined as the fraction of total T cells that were SARS-CoV-2-associated. Using the MIRA data, each spike-specific TCR was assigned both to the spike region to which the TCR was reactive and to a CD4 or CD8 class. Log10-transformed breadth and depth values were compared by one-way ANOVA with Sidak's multiple comparisons tests. In TCRdb, the immuneACCESS table is reduced to in-frame sequences with V and J assigned. These tables do not hold every clone; where another copy was compared, an unresolved V gene accounts for under half, and the others remain unexplained. The DNA was the basis for D and trimming; V, J and clone size are from that table. This sample lists more than 90,000 clones; 90% were detected once. Approximately 1.3% of the sample is in the top ten clones.

The sample originates from a study of T cell responses to AZD1222 COVID-19 vaccine (dated by TCRdb to 2020 to 2023). Broadly, across the study: AZD1222 recipients given second doses at about 4 weeks or at about 12 weeks were pooled, since spike-specific TCR depth and breadth were not found to differ between the two schedules. Enrollment into the trials was organized by age into subgroups of 18-55, 56-69 and 70-plus years, and those subgroups contained roughly 160, 29 and 62 TCR-sequenced participants, respectively. A total of under 250 trial participants underwent TCR sequencing, of whom 207 had received two doses of AZD1222 and about 25 had received two doses of the MenACWY control vaccine. What the research found in general, with its limitations: The vaccine-associated CD4 TCRs covered the entire spike protein, and the dominant responses fell in regions 160-218 and 743-854. After two AZD1222 doses, spike-specific TCR breadth and depth were significantly higher than at day 0 and than in MenACWY recipients. The 56-69-year group was small, and its depth increase did not reach significance, likely because of low power. Only a handful of AZD1222 recipients were SARS-CoV-2 seropositive at baseline, limiting conclusions about previously exposed vaccinees. Participants were mostly white British, with more females than males. The authors suggested clonal diversity may have been underestimated. Reportedly, close to half of the unique spike-specific TCRs recognized epitopes lying outside the regions that are mutated in the B.1.351 and B.1.1.7 variants. Because no day 14 peak-response samples were available, the repertoires could be characterized only after the peak T cell response.

The TCR comes from an adult in good health. The source was peripheral blood, collected on day 0 of AZD1222 vaccination.

The DNA is TGCGCCAGCAGCCTCGAATTACGTCGACCCAGTTTT. It codes for CASSLELRRPSF. The V and J segments used are TRBV5-1 and TRBJ2-3, with the D gene not confidently named. CDR1 is given as SGHRS and CDR2 as YFSETQ, both from the germline V gene. The CDR3 runs 12 amino acids, cysteine and phenylalanine included. Only CDR3 DNA remains: 36 bases, in frame from the first base.